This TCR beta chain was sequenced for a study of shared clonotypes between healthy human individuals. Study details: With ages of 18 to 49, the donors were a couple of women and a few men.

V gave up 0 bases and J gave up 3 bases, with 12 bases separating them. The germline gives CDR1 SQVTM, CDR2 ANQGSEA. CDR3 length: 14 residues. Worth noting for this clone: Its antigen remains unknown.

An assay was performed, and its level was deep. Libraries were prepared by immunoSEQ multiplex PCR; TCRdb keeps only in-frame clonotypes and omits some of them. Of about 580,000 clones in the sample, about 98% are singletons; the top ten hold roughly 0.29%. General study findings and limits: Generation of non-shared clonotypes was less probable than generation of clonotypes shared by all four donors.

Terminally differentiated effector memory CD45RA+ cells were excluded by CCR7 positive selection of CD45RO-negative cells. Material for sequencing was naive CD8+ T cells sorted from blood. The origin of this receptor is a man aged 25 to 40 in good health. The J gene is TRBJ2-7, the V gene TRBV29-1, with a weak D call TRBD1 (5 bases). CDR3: CSVEDRERDYEQYF. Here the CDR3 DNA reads TGCAGCGTTGAAGACAGGGAAAGGGACTACGAGCAGTACTTC.